A selection of T cell receptor beta chains follows, all from one sample in a study of vaccination effects on CD4 cells after COVID-19. The antigens for these receptors are not known. Profiling relied on immunoSEQ multiplex PCR, and the TCRdb table lists in-frame clones only, not all of them. Of approximately 16,000 clones in the sample, 70% were seen once. Sequencing was performed on CD4+ T cells from PBMCs cultured with SARS-CoV-2 spike peptides, taken after COVID-19 vaccination. The receptors were gathered from a human donor who received a COVID-19 vaccine. Both conserved end residues are part of each CDR3. The D gene is left open where the match is weak. Clone size appears in some rows only: once, few, many, or a class for an expanded clone.

D	size	V	J	DNA	CDR3
.	.	TRBV7-2	TRBJ2-7	TGTGCCAGCAGCTTATTATGGGGCCGAGACAGCTCCTACGAGCAGTACTTC	CASSLLWGRDSSYEQYF
TRBD1	.	TRBV5-6	TRBJ1-5	TGTGCCAGCAGCCCCAGGACAGGAGCTACCAATCAGCCCCAGCATTTT	CASSPRTGATNQPQHF
TRBD1	.	TRBV30	TRBJ1-2	TGTGCCTGGAGTGCTGACAGGGGGTCTGGTTTGAGTGGCTACACCTTC	CAWSADRGSGLSGYTF
TRBD1	.	TRBV5-4	TRBJ2-6	TGTGCCAGCACCGATTTAGACAGGGGCCTAACCTCTGGGGCCAACGTCCTGACTTTC	CASTDLDRGLTSGANVLTF
TRBD1	.	TRBV19	TRBJ2-1	TGTGCCAGTAGTCGGGACAGGGGCTCCTACAATGAGCAGTTCTTC	CASSRDRGSYNEQFF
.	.	TRBV5-1	TRBJ1-3	TGCGCCAGCAGCCTCCTCCAGGGTTTCTCTGGAAACACCATATATTTT	CASSLLQGFSGNTIYF
.	once	TRBV7-7	TRBJ2-3	TGTGCTAGCAGCCCAGGCACAGATACGCAGTATTTT	CASSPGTDTQYF
.	few	TRBV19	TRBJ1-5	TGTGCCAGTGGGTACACCCCCGGTTGGAATCAGCCCCAGCATTTT	CASGYTPGWNQPQHF
.	.	TRBV6-5	TRBJ1-3	TGTGCCAGCAGGGGCGCCGAAAACACCATATATTTT	CASRGAENTIYF
.	once	TRBV19	TRBJ2-1	TGTGCCAGTAGTATAGAAGGGTACGGGGGCTACAATGAGCAGTTCTTC	CASSIEGYGGYNEQFF
TRBD2	.	TRBV6-5	TRBJ2-7	TGTGCCAGCAGGATTGGGACGGGACTAGATCGAGAGCAGTACTTC	CASRIGTGLDREQYF
TRBD1	.	TRBV5-1	TRBJ1-1	TGCGCCAGCAGCTCCAATGGGGACAGAAACACTGAAGCTTTCTTT	CASSSNGDRNTEAFF
TRBD2	.	TRBV7-9	TRBJ2-7	TGTGCCAGCAGCCCCGGGGTAGCGGGAGGGCTAACCTACGAGCAGTACTTC	CASSPGVAGGLTYEQYF
.	.	TRBV27	TRBJ1-1	TGTGCCAGCAGCCTGGGAGCCGGGGTGAACACTGAAGCTTTCTTT	CASSLGAGVNTEAFF
.	.	TRBV7-2	TRBJ2-2	TGTGCCAGCAGCTTAGTAGTTGGTATAGGTCACGGGGAGCTGTTTTTT	CASSLVVGIGHGELFF
.	.	TRBV7-3	TRBJ2-3	TGTGCCAGCAGCGAAATGGATACGCAGTATTTT	CASSEMDTQYF
.	.	TRBV3-1/TRBV3-2	TRBJ1-5	TGTGCCAGCAGCCAAGGGGGGTCCAATCAGCCCCAGCATTTT	CASSQGGSNQPQHF
.	.	TRBV7-9	TRBJ1-6	TGTGCCAGCAGCTTAGCGGGGGGTAATTCACCCCTCCACTTT	CASSLAGGNSPLHF
.	few	TRBV5-6	TRBJ1-5	TGTGCCAGCAGTCGACTCACTCAGCCCCAGCATTTT	CASSRLTQPQHF
.	.	TRBV11-2	TRBJ2-5	TGTGCCAGCAGCTTAGATCGGGAGACCCAGTACTTC	CASSLDRETQYF
TRBD2	.	TRBV6-1	TRBJ2-5	TGTGCCAGCAGTGAACGCGAGATGAGGACTAGCCTGTACCAAGAGACCCAGTACTTC	CASSEREMRTSLYQETQYF
TRBD1	.	TRBV18	TRBJ2-7	TGTGCCAGCTCAAAATCCGGGACAGGGGAGAGGCAGTACTTC	CASSKSGTGERQYF
TRBD1	.	TRBV27	TRBJ2-5	TGTGCCAGCAGTGTGACAGGGATAGGGGAGACCCAGTACTTC	CASSVTGIGETQYF
TRBD1	.	TRBV6-6	TRBJ2-3	TGTGCCAGCAGTAAAGGACAGGGGGGTACAGATACGCAGTATTTT	CASSKGQGGTDTQYF
.	.	TRBV14	TRBJ1-1	TGTGCCAGCAGCCAAGGTAATCGGGGAACCATGAACACTGAAGCTTTCTTT	CASSQGNRGTMNTEAFF
.	.	TRBV24-1	TRBJ2-5	TGTGCCACCAGTGATTCGGGTGGTCAAGAGACCCAGTACTTC	CATSDSGGQETQYF
TRBD1	few	TRBV4-3	TRBJ1-5	TGCGCCAGCAGCCAAGATCACAGGGGAGGTCAGCCCCAGCATTTT	CASSQDHRGGQPQHF
.	.	TRBV6-5	TRBJ1-1	TGTGCCAGCAGTTACTCCGGGGCCGCCGCCACTGAAGCTTTCTTT	CASSYSGAAATEAFF
TRBD2	.	TRBV2	TRBJ2-1	TGTGCCAGCAGCTACCAACTAGCGGGGGGTAACAATGAGCAGTTCTTC	CASSYQLAGGNNEQFF
.	few	TRBV9	TRBJ1-2	TGTGCCAGCAGCATTAGTGAGACTGGGTATGGCTACACCTTC	CASSISETGYGYTF
TRBD1	.	TRBV5-1	TRBJ2-3	TGCGCCAGCAGCTTGGAAGGGGGCCCCCGCACAGATACGCAGTATTTT	CASSLEGGPRTDTQYF